This T cell receptor beta chain comes out of a study of cytomegalovirus exposure and HLA in healthy donors. The CDR3 has 14 residues. CDR1 and CDR2 from the germline V gene are MRHNA and SNTAGT. V lost 3 bases to trimming and J lost 0 bases, with 7 bases between them. The method was immunoSEQ multiplex PCR; TCRdb's version includes in-frame clones alone and lacks a portion of them. Among 100,000 to 120,000 clones listed, roughly 86% were seen once. The source material was PBMCs. The gene calls are TRBV6-4 and TRBJ2-3; D might be TRBD2 (6 bases). This clonotype originated in a woman aged 18-29 years in good health and CMV-seropositive. The CDR3 nucleotides read TGTGCCAGCAGTGAAAGCGGGAGCACAGATACGCAGTATTTT. Translation: CASSESGSTDTQYF.